One sample yielded the 9 T cell receptor beta chains listed below, sequenced in a study of molecular identifiers for immune sequencing clone quantification. TCRdb ran MiXCR on the PCR reads and lists one entry per CDR3 protein. There are around 43,000 distinct CDR3 sequences in the sample; about 19% occur only once, and approximately 1.1% lies in the top ten. The sequencing sample was made of naive CD8+ T cells from blood, with Jurkat cell RNA spiked in. Subset meaning: FACS-sorted CD8+CD4-CCR7+CD45RA+ naive T cells. All receptors derive from a human donor in good health. Some libraries in this study had Jurkat cell RNA spiked in.

In this sample, this clonotype turned up many times. The chain's CDR3 is CASSQGGGWTEAFF. In nucleotides, the CDR3 is TGTGCCAGCAGCCAAGGAGGAGGGTGGACTGAAGCTTTCTTT. The chain uses TRBV3-1 and TRBJ1-1; D uncertain. Germline CDR1 LGHDT, CDR2 YNNKEL (reference sequence). V dropped 1 base and J dropped 5 bases, with 11 bases sitting between them. The length of the CDR3 is 14 residues.

Remarks on this clonotype: A much more abundant neighbour one base away suggests this may be a read error. J is TRBJ2-2 and V is TRBV6-5; a possible D gene is TRBD2 (5 bases). Germline CDR1 reads MNHEY; CDR2 reads SVGAGI. This CDR3 contains 13 residues. Trimming removed 2 bases from V and 4 bases from J, with 5 bases in between. As DNA, the CDR3 is TGTGCCAGCAGTTACGGGAGCACCGGGGAGCTGTTTTTT. Residues: CASSYGSTGELFF.

This clonotype was recorded many times. This chain connects TRBV6-5 to TRBJ2-5; D not certain. CDR1 is MNHEY and CDR2 is SVGAGI in the germline V gene. This CDR3 region has 13 residues. Trimming left V 2 bases short and J 0 bases short, with 4 bases between. CDR3: CASSYRYQETQYF. CDR3 in DNA: TGTGCCAGCAGTTACCGGTACCAAGAGACCCAGTACTTC.

This clonotype was detected many times. The chain has TRBV12-5 and TRBJ2-3, with 7 bases aligning to TRBD2. Germline-derived CDR1 and CDR2 are LGHNT and FRNRAP. The trim removed 6 bases at V and 0 bases at J, leaving 12 bases unmatched. CDR3 length: 17 amino acids. The CDR3 is CASGLISGGTSTDTQYF. The CDR3 DNA reads as TGTGCTAGTGGACTCATTTCGGGGGGAACTAGCACAGATACGCAGTATTTT. Complete variable domain (other parts from reference TRBV12-5 and TRBJ2-3): DARVTQTPRHKVTEMGQEVTMRCQPILGHNTVFWYRQTMMQGLELLAYFRNRAPLDDSGMPKDRFSAEMPDATLATLKIQPSEPRDSAVYFCASGLISGGTSTDTQYFGPGTRLTVL.

About this clonotype itself: Given a much more abundant clone one base away, this may be a read error. The chain carries TRBV12-5 and TRBJ2-2; D unclear. V was clipped by 0 bases and J by 1 base, with 9 bases between them. CDR1 and CDR2 from the germline V gene are LGHNT and FRNRAP. CDR3 length: 16 amino acids. The DNA of the CDR3 is TGTGCTAGTGGTTTGGTACCTTCAGGGAACACCGGGGAGCTGTTTTTT. Its protein product is CASGLVPSGNTGELFF.

This clonotype was recorded many times. The V gene is TRBV28, the J gene TRBJ2-3; 9 bases match TRBD2. V shed 5 bases and J 2 bases; nucleotides not matched to a gene: 11. CDR1 and CDR2 (germline): MDHEN, SYDVKM. The CDR3 is 17 amino acids. DNA for the CDR3: TGTGCCAGCAGTCCACACCGACTAGCGGACAACACAGATACGCAGTATTTT. Its translation: CASSPHRLADNTDTQYF.

This clonotype was seen ten or more times. The CDR3 coding sequence is TGTGCCAATAGAGGGGGACTCGAGAAGCGAAACAGTAATGAAAAACTGTTTTTT. It is translated as CANRGGLEKRNSNEKLFF. V usage is TRBV19 and J usage is TRBJ1-4; D is perhaps TRBD1 (6 bases). Germline V CDR1 and CDR2: LNHDA, SQIVND (reference sequence). CDR3 length: 18 residues. The ends were cut back, 10 bases at V and 4 bases at J, with 28 bases in the middle.

This clonotype was counted ten times or more. The chain has TRBV19 and TRBJ1-5; D perhaps matches TRBD1 (5 bases). V shed 3 bases and J shed 0 bases, with 15 bases lying between them. Germline V gives CDR1 LNHDA, CDR2 SQIVND (reference sequence). The CDR3 spans 17 residues. Written as DNA, the CDR3 is TGTGCCAGTAGTATTGGTGCAGGGCAATATAGCAATCAGCCCCAGCATTTT. It encodes CASSIGAGQYSNQPQHF.

This chain connects TRBV12-3 or TRBV12-4 to TRBJ2-1; 7 nucleotides line up with TRBD1. This CDR3 comprises 14 residues. The V segment lost 0 bases and the J segment 6 bases; nucleotides outside the gene matches: 2. CDR3 region: CASSLAQGINEQFF. CDR3 DNA: TGTGCCAGCAGTTTAGCACAGGGGATCAATGAGCAGTTCTTC.